This T cell receptor (beta chain) came from a study of T cell responses to AZD1222 COVID-19 vaccine. Study-level background: Doses given second, at about 4 or about 12 weeks, were pooled. Findings and caveats of the study: White British ancestry dominated among donors, who included more females, and clonal diversity was possibly underestimated.

CDR1 is LGHDT and CDR2 is YNNKEL in the germline V gene (reference sequence). The trim removed 3 bases at V and 7 bases at J, leaving 17 bases unmatched. CDR3 size: 17 residues. Profiling relied on immunoSEQ multiplex PCR, and the TCRdb table lists in-frame clones only, not all of them. The sample includes roughly 100,000 clones, roughly nine tenths of them seen just once. Turning to this clone: Its matching antigen is unknown.

The TCR originated in an adult in good health. Source: peripheral blood, taken on day 0 of AZD1222 vaccination. V usage is TRBV3-1 (or the pseudogene TRBV3-2) and J usage is TRBJ2-7; the match to TRBD2 covers 8 bases. The chain's CDR3 is CASSQGPSAGALKEQYF. For the CDR3, the DNA is TGTGCCAGCAGCCAGGGTCCCTCAGCGGGGGCACTTAAAGAGCAGTACTTC.